The sequence of this TCR beta chain was determined in a study of blood T cell repertoires in COVID-19. Germline assignment: CDR1 LNHDA and CDR2 SQIVND (reference sequence). Trimming stripped 3 bases from V and 0 bases from J, with 11 bases between. The CDR3 covers 15 residues. This study enrolled people aged roughly 18 to 90 from about two dozen US geographic areas. Cohort assignment relied on participant-reported clinical history. Libraries were prepared by immunoSEQ multiplex PCR; TCRdb keeps only in-frame clonotypes and omits some of them. The sample shows around 130,000 clones, approximately 86% of them seen only once.

This chain uses TRBV19 with TRBJ1-2, with D perhaps TRBD1 (5 bases). The clonotype comes from a woman aged 45-59 years who had recovered from COVID-19. Sequencing was carried out using PBMCs or T cells enriched from blood (not recorded which). The CDR3 nucleotides are TGTGCCAGTAGTATCGACAGCCTGCCTAACTATGGCTACACCTTC. As protein: CASSIDSLPNYGYTF.